This T cell receptor (beta chain) comes out of a study of OX40 agonist ivuxolimab in advanced cancers. Some clones are missing from TCRdb's copy, which holds only in-frame ones; the method was immunoSEQ multiplex PCR. The table includes fewer than 85,000 clones, more than 65% detected once. Germline V gene data show CDR1 as MNHEY and CDR2 as SVGAGI. This CDR3 comprises 15 residues. V shed 2 bases and J 4 bases; nucleotides not matched to a gene: 3. Sequencing used CD4+ or CD8+ T cells sorted from blood, obtained in a trial of the OX40 agonist ivuxolimab. The V gene is TRBV6-5, the J gene TRBJ2-3; 10 nucleotides align to TRBD2. This clonotype originated in an adult with an advanced solid tumor such as melanoma, head and neck, liver or kidney cancer. The CDR3 DNA reads as TGTGCCAGCAGTTACAGCGGGGGGGCACCAGATACGCAGTATTTT. Translated: CASSYSGGAPDTQYF.